This entry describes one T cell receptor (beta chain). Its specificity is unknown. Only in-frame clones appear in the TCRdb table, and some are missing; sequencing was by immunoSEQ multiplex PCR. This sample has about 34,000 clones, with 80% to 95% found just once. This specimen belongs to a study of T cells in tuberculosis. This CDR3 contains 15 residues. Trimming took 0 bases from V and 10 from J; bases not matched to a gene: 6. CDR1 is SGHRS and CDR2 is YFSETQ in the germline V gene. Documented time point: new active TB diagnosis, blood taken before or within 7 days of starting treatment. Included patients were adults of at least 18, HIV-seronegative, South African. The study's findings and limits: GMM-specific TCRs were nearer to active tuberculosis alpha repertoires, suggesting expansion. The TCR-beta difference was not significant; alpha differences partly reflected length.

The material was PBMCs, obtained at tuberculosis diagnosis. This TCR was recovered from an adult with tuberculosis. The chain is built from TRBV5-1 and TRBJ2-1; 11 nucleotides line up with TRBD1. This CDR3 reads CASSLDRTGGREQFF. In DNA form, the CDR3 reads TGCGCCAGCAGCTTGGATCGGACAGGGGGCAGGGAGCAGTTCTTC.